Below are 32 T cell receptor beta chains sequenced from a single sample in a study of blood T cell repertoires in COVID-19. Measured with immunoSEQ multiplex PCR; TCRdb has only the in-frame clones, and not every one. Of about 190,000 clones listed, less than 90% are singletons. Sequenced material: peripheral blood. The source of these receptors is a man aged 30 to 39 with acute or convalescent COVID-19.

The rearrangement links TRBV7-9 to TRBJ1-1; perhaps TRBD1 as D (6 bases). There are 15 residues in the CDR3. V dropped 5 bases and J dropped 11 bases, with 24 bases sitting between them. Germline V gene data show CDR1 as SEHNR and CDR2 as FQNEAQ (reference sequence). The CDR3 coding sequence is TGTGCCAGCAGCCCCGGAGGAACAGAGGGGGATCGGGCTTTCTTT. Protein sequence: CASSPGGTEGDRAFF.

CDR3 nucleotide sequence: TGTGCCAGCAGCTTGAACAGGGAGGGGGATACGCAGTATTTT. This translates into CASSLNREGDTQYF. The chain joins TRBV5-4 to TRBJ2-3; TRBD2 is a possible D gene (7 bases). Germline values: CDR1 SGHNT, CDR2 YYREEE (reference sequence). The germline V and J ends were trimmed by 1 base and 6 bases, with 12 bases remaining between them. The CDR3 spans 14 residues.

The CDR3 reads CASSEGRGSYNEQFF. Here the CDR3 DNA reads TGTGCCAGCAGTGAGGGGCGGGGCTCCTACAATGAGCAGTTCTTC. The chain links TRBV2 to TRBJ2-1, with TRBD2 as a possible D gene (6 bases). The germline V gene has CDR1 SNHLY and CDR2 FYNNEI. V was shortened by 3 bases and J by 0 bases, with 9 bases between the two germline ends. This CDR3 comprises 15 residues.

The gene calls are TRBV28 and TRBJ2-7, with TRBD1 identical over 9 bases. The trim removed 3 bases at V and 6 bases at J, leaving 6 bases unmatched. Germline CDR1 and CDR2: MDHEN and SYDVKM. The length of the CDR3 is 14 residues. CDR3 nucleotide sequence: TGTGCCAGCAGTTTCGGGACAGGGTTCTCCGAGCAGTACTTC. This encodes CASSFGTGFSEQYF.

The chain recombines TRBV29-1 with TRBJ1-4; possibly TRBD1 for D (5 bases). CDR3 length: 15 amino acids. Germline CDR1 is SQVTM and CDR2 is ANQGSEA. Trimming removed 6 bases at V and 4 bases at J, with 18 bases between. CDR3 sequence (DNA): TGCAGCGTGGTTCCTCGGGGGTTGAGTAATGAAAAACTGTTTTTT. Residues: CSVVPRGLSNEKLFF. Drawing the rest from reference TRBV29-1 and TRBJ1-4, the complete variable domain is SAVISQKPSRDICQRGTSLTIQCQVDSQVTMMFWYRQQPGQSLTLIATANQGSEATYESGFVIDKFPISRPNLTFSTLTVSNMSPEDSSIYLCSVVPRGLSNEKLFFGSGTQLSVL.

The rearrangement links TRBV19 to TRBJ1-1; D ambiguous. The CDR3 is 14 amino acids. Germline V gene sequence: CDR1 LNHDA, CDR2 SQIVND (reference sequence). Trimming cost V 4 bases and J 3 bases, with 12 bases left between them. This chain's CDR3 is CASSSNGLYTEAFF. CDR3 bases: TGTGCCAGTAGTAGTAACGGACTCTACACTGAAGCTTTCTTT.

The V gene is TRBV7-9, the J gene TRBJ2-5; tentatively, D is TRBD2 (5 bases). The V end was cut by 3 bases, the J end by 3 bases, with 11 bases between. Germline V gene lookup returns CDR1 SEHNR and CDR2 FQNEAQ (reference sequence). CDR3 length equals 14 residues. CDR3 in amino acids: CASSFSVGEETQYF. The CDR3, as DNA: TGTGCCAGCAGCTTTAGCGTGGGAGAAGAGACCCAGTACTTC.

This clone was recorded a few times. The V and J genes are TRBV12-3 or TRBV12-4 and TRBJ1-2; 7 bases line up with TRBD1. V shed 3 bases, J shed 7 bases, and the junction held 2 bases outside the gene matches. CDR3 size: 12 residues. The CDR3 sequence: CASSFDRVGYTF. CDR3 bases: TGTGCCAGCAGTTTCGACAGGGTTGGCTACACCTTC.

The chain recombines TRBV3-1 (or the pseudogene TRBV3-2) with TRBJ2-3, with 7 bases lining up with TRBD2. This CDR3 is 15 amino acids long. The germline V gene has CDR1 LGHDT and CDR2 YNNKEL (reference sequence). Trimming took 6 bases from V and 7 from J; bases not matched to a gene: 13. CDR3 DNA sequence: TGTGCCAGCAGTCCCTCCCTGACTAGCAGCTATACGCAGTATTTT. Translation: CASSPSLTSSYTQYF.

The J gene is TRBJ2-3, the V gene TRBV7-2, with TRBD2 matching 10 bases. The CDR3 consists of 15 residues. Germline loops: CDR1 SGHTA, CDR2 FQGNSA. V was pared by 1 base and J by 4 bases, with 2 bases of the junction left unmatched. CDR3 nucleotide sequence: TGTGCCAGCAGCTTAGGGCTAGCGGGGGCAGATACGCAGTATTTT. It translates to CASSLGLAGADTQYF.

The chain uses TRBV6-5 and TRBJ2-5; D is possibly TRBD2 (6 bases). CDR3 length: 13 amino acids. Germline V CDR1 and CDR2: MNHEY, SVGAGI. V lost 7 bases, J lost 5 bases, and 14 bases lay in between. CDR3 protein: CASNEAGWETQYF. The CDR3 nucleotides are TGTGCCAGCAACGAGGCGGGGTGGGAGACCCAGTACTTC.

V usage is TRBV11-1 and J usage is TRBJ2-7; D is unresolved. V was shortened by 2 bases and J by 3 bases, with 11 bases between the two germline ends. This CDR3 contains 14 residues. Germline CDR1 and CDR2: SGHAT and FQDESV (reference sequence). CDR3 residues: CASSLTRSFYEQYF. CDR3 sequence (DNA): TGTGCCAGCAGCTTAACAAGGAGTTTCTACGAGCAGTACTTC. The variable domain in full, completed from reference TRBV11-1 and TRBJ2-7, reads EAEVAQSPRYKITEKSQAVAFWCDPISGHATLYWYRQILGQGPELLVQFQDESVVDDSQLPKDRFSAERLKGVDSTLKIQPAELGDSAMYLCASSLTRSFYEQYFGPGTRLTVT.

This sequence joins TRBV12-2 and TRBJ1-1. TRBV12-2 is recorded as a pseudogene. This CDR3 contains 15 residues. DNA for the CDR3: TGTGCAAGTCGCTTAAGATGGAGGGGGGGCACTGAAGCTTTCTTT. Translation: CASRLRWRGGTEAFF.

The chain recombines TRBV7-9 with TRBJ1-1, with 9 bases lining up with TRBD1. The CDR3 extends over 14 amino acids. The germline gives CDR1 SEHNR, CDR2 FQNEAQ (reference sequence). J gave up 5 bases and V 4 bases, and 5 bases lay outside the gene matches. The CDR3: CASSSGTGRTEAFF. The CDR3 region has the DNA TGTGCCAGCAGCTCCGGGACAGGGCGGACTGAAGCTTTCTTT.

The rearrangement uses TRBV2 and TRBJ1-5; D is undetermined. Germline assignment: CDR1 SNHLY and CDR2 FYNNEI. V lost 3 bases to trimming and J lost 5 bases, with 8 bases between them. The CDR3 consists of 13 residues. CDR3: CASSDRGDQPQHF. The CDR3 DNA reads as TGTGCCAGCAGTGACCGGGGAGATCAGCCCCAGCATTTT.

The genes are TRBV10-3 and TRBJ1-4; TRBD1 matches 9 bases. Germline CDR1 and CDR2: ENHRY and SYGVKD. The CDR3 consists of 13 residues. Unmatched junction bases numbered 4, after V lost 8 bases and J lost 6 bases. The CDR3 is CAIGRQGDEKLFF. CDR3 coding DNA: TGTGCCATCGGGAGACAGGGGGATGAAAAACTGTTTTTT.

This clone was picked up one time. J is TRBJ2-3 and V is TRBV2, with 15 nucleotides matching TRBD2. J gave up 6 bases and V 6 bases, and 1 base lay outside the gene matches. The CDR3 runs to 14 residues. CDR1 is SNHLY and CDR2 is FYNNEI in the germline V gene. This CDR3 is CASSGTSGGDTQYF. The CDR3 DNA reads TGTGCCAGCAGCGGGACTAGCGGGGGGGATACGCAGTATTTT.

The V gene is TRBV5-6, the J gene TRBJ1-4, with 8 bases that match TRBD1. CDR1 and CDR2 from the germline V gene are SGHDT and YYEEEE. V shed 3 bases and J 0 bases; nucleotides not matched to a gene: 4. CDR3 length: 16 amino acids. The CDR3: CASSWARGPTNEKLFF. Written as DNA, the CDR3 is TGTGCCAGCAGCTGGGCCAGGGGGCCAACTAATGAAAAACTGTTTTTT. Combining the CDR3 with reference TRBV5-6 and TRBJ1-4 gives the whole variable domain DAGVTQSPTHLIKTRGQQVTLRCSPKSGHDTVSWYQQALGQGPQFIFQYYEEEERQRGNFPDRFSGHQFPNYSSELNVNALLLGDSALYLCASSWARGPTNEKLFFGSGTQLSVL.

The gene calls are TRBV19 and TRBJ2-1; 9 bases align to TRBD1. Germline CDR1 reads LNHDA; CDR2 reads SQIVND (reference sequence). The V and J ends lost 6 bases and 7 bases, in that order; junction bases with no gene match: 13. The CDR3 totals 16 residues. The CDR3 nucleotides are TGTGCCAGTAGCGACACCGGGACAGGGAGGGAAAATGAGCAGTTCTTC. Its translation is CASSDTGTGRENEQFF.

This chain connects TRBV28 to TRBJ1-6; a weak D match, TRBD1 (6 bases). The CDR3 loop spans 15 amino acids. Germline assignment: CDR1 MDHEN and CDR2 SYDVKM. The V and J ends lost 3 bases and 10 bases respectively, with 16 bases between them. The DNA for the CDR3 is TGTGCCAGCAGTTTGAGACACAGGGAGCGGTCACCCCTCCACTTT. Its translation is CASSLRHRERSPLHF.

This chain uses TRBV6-2 or TRBV6-3 with TRBJ1-2; D gene unclear. Germline CDR1 is MNHEY and CDR2 is SVGEGT. The CDR3 covers 12 residues. The V gene lost 2 bases and the J gene lost 3 bases, with 4 bases spanning the gap. CDR3 nucleotide sequence: TGTGCCAGCAGTTACCCTGACTATGGCTACACCTTC. Translated, it gives CASSYPDYGYTF.

This CDR3 reads CASSRGPWSLPDTQYF. CDR3 DNA sequence: TGTGCCAGCAGCCGAGGCCCTTGGAGTCTTCCAGATACGCAGTATTTT. The rearrangement uses TRBV7-6 and TRBJ2-3; no firm D call. The CDR3 spans 16 residues. CDR1 is SGHVS and CDR2 is FNYEAQ in the germline V gene. Deletions cut 5 bases from V and 4 bases from J, with 19 bases between.

This rearrangement joins TRBV27 to TRBJ1-6; D gene uncertain. The CDR3 runs to 14 residues. V dropped 7 bases and J dropped 6 bases, with 13 bases sitting between them. Germline V gene lookup returns CDR1 MNHEY and CDR2 SMNVEV (reference sequence). CDR3 sequence reads: CASTAGSINSPLHF. The CDR3 region has the DNA TGTGCCAGCACCGCCGGGTCCATTAATTCACCCCTCCACTTT.

V is TRBV6-6 and J is TRBJ2-7, with D perhaps matching TRBD1 (5 bases). Trimming cost V 5 bases and J 0 bases, with 11 bases left between them. This CDR3 is 14 amino acids long. Germline values: CDR1 MNHNY, CDR2 SVGAGI (reference sequence). The CDR3 nucleotides are TGTGCCAGCAGTGGGGCCCCGACCTCCTACGAGCAGTACTTC. Translated: CASSGAPTSYEQYF.

The rearrangement joins TRBV28 to TRBJ1-1, with 8 bases fitting TRBD1. V was clipped by 4 bases and J by 4 bases; unmatched bases: 8. The CDR3 extends over 15 amino acids. The V gene's germline CDR1 is MDHEN and CDR2 SYDVKM. CDR3 sequence: CASSSPGTGGTEAFF. The CDR3 nucleotides are TGTGCCAGCAGTTCACCTGGGACAGGAGGCACTGAAGCTTTCTTT.

V usage is TRBV20-1 and J usage is TRBJ2-3, with D perhaps matching TRBD2 (6 bases). V shed 3 bases and J shed 0 bases, with 19 bases lying between them. CDR3 size: 17 residues. CDR1 DFQATT and CDR2 SNEGSKA come from the germline V gene (reference sequence). The CDR3 DNA sequence: TGCAGTGCTAGTGCGGAGGGCCGACTAGAGAGCACAGATACGCAGTATTTT. Its translation is CSASAEGRLESTDTQYF.

This chain connects TRBV5-1 to TRBJ1-2; D uncertain. This CDR3 spans 12 amino acids. V was pared by 2 bases and J by 8 bases, with 10 bases between. Germline-derived CDR1 and CDR2 are SGHRS and YFSETQ. CDR3 residues: CASSLGASGYTF. The CDR3 DNA reads TGCGCCAGCAGCTTAGGAGCTAGCGGCTACACCTTC. Complete variable domain (other parts from reference TRBV5-1 and TRBJ1-2): KAGVTQTPRYLIKTRGQQVTLSCSPISGHRSVSWYQQTPGQGLQFLFEYFSETQRNKGNFPGRFSGRQFSNSRSEMNVSTLELGDSALYLCASSLGASGYTFGSGTRLTVV.

A single count supports this clone. V is TRBV27 and J is TRBJ2-3; TRBD2 aligns across 13 bases. The CDR3 length is 15 residues. J gave up 6 bases and V 6 bases, and 6 bases lay outside the gene matches. Germline V gene sequence: CDR1 MNHEY, CDR2 SMNVEV (reference sequence). The chain's CDR3 is CASRRGTSGTDTQYF. The DNA of the CDR3 is TGTGCCAGCAGGCGCGGGACTAGCGGGACTGATACGCAGTATTTT.

The rearrangement links TRBV30 to TRBJ2-5, with D uncertain. The CDR3 spans 13 residues. Trimming removed 2 bases at V and 1 base at J, with 8 bases between. Per germline, CDR1 GTSNPN and CDR2 SVGIG (reference sequence). CDR3 nucleotide sequence: TGTGCCTGGAGTCCCCCCGGCCAAGAGACCCAGTACTTC. It is translated as CAWSPPGQETQYF.

The J gene is TRBJ2-6, the V gene TRBV28; no reliable D call. The germline V gene encodes CDR1 MDHEN and CDR2 SYDVKM. Trimming removed 3 bases from V and 0 bases from J, with 18 bases in between. This CDR3 comprises 19 residues. DNA of the CDR3: TGTGCCAGCAGTTTTCGGTTTAGAGCGCGTAGCTCTGGGGCCAACGTCCTGACTTTC. Protein product: CASSFRFRARSSGANVLTF.

As regards this clone: The same CDR3 can be traced to other DNA sequences in this sample. J is TRBJ1-5 and V is TRBV6-6, with D perhaps TRBD1 (5 bases). The CDR3 extends over 14 amino acids. Trimming removed 2 bases from V and 6 bases from J, with 11 bases in between. CDR1 is MNHNY and CDR2 is SVGAGI in the germline V gene (reference sequence). The CDR3 coding sequence is TGTGCCAGCAGTTACCCCAGGGTTGGTCAGCCCCAGCATTTT. It yields the protein CASSYPRVGQPQHF.

V gene TRBV12-5 combines with J gene TRBJ2-3; 12 bases are shared with TRBD2. J gave up 2 bases and V 6 bases, and 18 bases lay outside the gene matches. Germline V gene sequence: CDR1 LGHNT, CDR2 FRNRAP. The CDR3 length is 20 residues. Here the CDR3 reads CASGYRTALAGGGFTDTQYF. The CDR3 nucleotides read TGTGCTAGTGGCTACCGGACAGCCCTAGCGGGAGGGGGGTTCACAGATACGCAGTATTTT.